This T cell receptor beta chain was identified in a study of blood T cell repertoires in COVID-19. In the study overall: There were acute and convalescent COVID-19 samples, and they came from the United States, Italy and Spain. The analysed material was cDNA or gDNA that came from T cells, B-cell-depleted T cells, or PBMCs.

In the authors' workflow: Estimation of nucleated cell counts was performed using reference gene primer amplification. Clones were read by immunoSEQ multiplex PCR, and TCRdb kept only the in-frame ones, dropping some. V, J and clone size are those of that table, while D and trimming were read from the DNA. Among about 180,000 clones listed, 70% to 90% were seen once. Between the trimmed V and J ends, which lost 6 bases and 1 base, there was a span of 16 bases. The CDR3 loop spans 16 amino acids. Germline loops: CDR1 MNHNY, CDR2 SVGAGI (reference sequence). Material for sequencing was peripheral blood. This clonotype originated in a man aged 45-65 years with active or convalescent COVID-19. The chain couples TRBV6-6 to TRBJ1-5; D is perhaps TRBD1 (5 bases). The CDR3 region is CASSSHRRTSNQPQHF. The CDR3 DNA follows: TGTGCCAGCAGCAGCCATCGAAGGACAAGCAATCAGCCCCAGCATTTT.